This TCR beta chain stems from a study of neurological immune-mediated disorders. TCRdb recomputed calls from the 5' RACE reads with MiXCR, one row per CDR3 protein. This sample has roughly 80,000 distinct CDR3 sequences, with approximately 17% found just once. The CDR3 spans 15 residues. V was cut by 5 bases and J by 3 bases, with 15 bases left in between. Looked up from germline, CDR1 is ENHRY and CDR2 is SYGVKD. This clonotype was seen ten or more times. This chain connects TRBV10-3 to TRBJ2-3; tentative D call: TRBD1 (7 bases). The receptor's source is a middle-aged woman in good health. The specimen sequenced was PBMCs. The CDR3 sequence: CAISPGRGETDTQYF. CDR3 nucleotides: TGTGCCATCAGTCCCGGCAGGGGGGAAACAGATACGCAGTATTTT.